The entry below describes one T cell receptor (beta chain). Its specific antigen is unknown. No base quality information exists; no much larger clone differs at one position. This entry is derived from a study of T cell responses to AZD1222 COVID-19 vaccine (dated by TCRdb to the early 2020s). In the study overall: AZD1222 recipients whose second dose came at about 4 weeks and those whose second dose came at about 12 weeks were combined into one group, since spike-specific TCR depth and breadth did not differ between the two schedules. TCR sequencing covered some 250 trial participants: 200 to 220 given two doses of AZD1222 and 26 given two doses of MenACWY control vaccine. Trial participants were enrolled by age into subgroups of 18-55, 56-69 and 70-plus years, and roughly 150, 30 and 60 TCR-sequenced participants, respectively, were included in these subgroups. Broader findings and caveats from the paper: Conclusions about previously exposed vaccinees are limited because only a handful of AZD1222 recipients were SARS-CoV-2 seropositive at baseline. Because no samples from the day 14 peak response were available, repertoires could be characterized only after the peak T cell response. Participants were mostly white British and included more females than males, and it was suggested by the authors that clonal diversity may have been underestimated. Reportedly, almost half of the unique spike-specific TCRs recognized epitopes lying outside the regions that are mutated in the B.1.351 and B.1.1.7 variants. Vaccine-associated CD4 TCRs spanned the whole spike protein, with dominant responses in regions 160-218 and 743-854. The 56-69-year group was small, and its depth increase did not reach significance, likely because of low power. Spike-specific TCR breadth and depth rose significantly after two AZD1222 doses compared with day 0 and with MenACWY recipients.

V loses 6 bases of germline sequence and J loses 2 bases, and the interval between the two ends is 8 bases. For CDR1 and CDR2, the germline V gene (reference sequence) lists LNHDA and SQIVND. The CDR3, from cysteine to phenylalanine, totals 13 residues. Here the CDR3 DNA is all that survives: 39 bases in frame from base 1. This sample's time point label indicates: baseline before first vaccination. The vaccinee samples were drawn from two UK trials, COV001 and COV002, one of which was a single-blind randomized controlled phase 2/3 trial testing AZD1222 (ChAdOx1 nCoV-19) in healthy adults. For TCRbeta chain sequencing, PBMC samples from trial participants were taken at day 0 and at day 28 after the second dose. The CDR3 regions of human TCRbeta chains were subjected to immunosequencing. The paper's processing steps were these. Repertoire TCRs were matched against a reference library of SARS-CoV-2-specific TCRs generated with the MIRA antigen-specificity platform. Breadth was defined as the fraction of unique TCRs that were SARS-CoV-2-associated, and depth was defined as the fraction of total T cells that were SARS-CoV-2-associated. Each spike-specific TCR was assigned to its reactive spike region and to a CD4 or CD8 class using the MIRA data. Log10-transformed breadth and depth values were compared by one-way ANOVA with Sidak's multiple comparisons tests. Entries here come from immuneACCESS through TCRdb and include only in-frame sequences with V and J called. Some clones fail to appear in such tables; in the studies checked, an unresolved V gene covers under half of the shortfall, and the cause of the remainder is unknown. The D gene and trimming were derived from the DNA, and the V and J assignments and clone size from that table. Within this sample are around 130,000 clones, with 75% to 95% of them counted one time only. The ten most abundant clones make up 5% to 6.5% of the sample.

The material sequenced was peripheral blood, taken on day 0 of AZD1222 vaccination. Here the chain combines TRBV19 and TRBJ1-5, with the D gene not clear enough to name. The TCR sequence derives from an adult in good health. The DNA sequence is as follows: TGTGCCAGTAGGGGTCTTGGCAATCAGCCCCAGCATTTT. It translates as CASRGLGNQPQHF.